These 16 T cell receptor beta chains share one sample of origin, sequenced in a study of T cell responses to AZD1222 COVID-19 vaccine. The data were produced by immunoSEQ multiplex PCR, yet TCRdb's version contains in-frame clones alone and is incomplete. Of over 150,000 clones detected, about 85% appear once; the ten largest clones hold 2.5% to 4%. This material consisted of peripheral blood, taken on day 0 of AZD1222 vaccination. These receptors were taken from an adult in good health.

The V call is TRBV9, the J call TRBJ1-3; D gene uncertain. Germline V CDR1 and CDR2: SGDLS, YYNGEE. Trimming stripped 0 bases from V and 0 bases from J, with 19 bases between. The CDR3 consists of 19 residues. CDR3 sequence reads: CASSVDIDGRIDSGNTIYF. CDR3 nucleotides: TGTGCCAGCAGCGTAGATATCGACGGACGGATAGACTCTGGAAACACCATATATTTT.

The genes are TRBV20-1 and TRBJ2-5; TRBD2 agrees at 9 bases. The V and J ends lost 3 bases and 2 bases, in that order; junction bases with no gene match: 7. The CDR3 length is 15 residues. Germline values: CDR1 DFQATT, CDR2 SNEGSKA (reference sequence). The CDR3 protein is CSASKASGTQETQYF. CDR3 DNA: TGCAGTGCTAGTAAGGCTAGCGGGACGCAAGAGACCCAGTACTTC.

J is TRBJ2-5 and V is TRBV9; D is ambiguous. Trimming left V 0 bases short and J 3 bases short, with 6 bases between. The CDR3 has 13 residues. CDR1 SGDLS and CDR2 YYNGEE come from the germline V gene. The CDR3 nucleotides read TGTGCCAGCAGCGTAGGCCAAGAAGAGACCCAGTACTTC. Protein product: CASSVGQEETQYF.

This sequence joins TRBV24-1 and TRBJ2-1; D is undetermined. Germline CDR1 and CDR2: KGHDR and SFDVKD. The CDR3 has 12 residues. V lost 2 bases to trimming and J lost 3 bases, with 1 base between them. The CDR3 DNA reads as TGTGCCACCAGTGATTACTACAATGAGCAGTTCTTC. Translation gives CATSDYYNEQFF.

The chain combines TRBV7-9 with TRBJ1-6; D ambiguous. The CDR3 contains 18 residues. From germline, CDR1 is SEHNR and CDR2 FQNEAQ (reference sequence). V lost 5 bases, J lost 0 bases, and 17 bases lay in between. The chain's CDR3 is CASSQYGLGSSYNSPLHF. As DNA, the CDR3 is TGTGCCAGCAGCCAATACGGACTTGGGAGCTCCTATAATTCACCCCTCCACTTT.

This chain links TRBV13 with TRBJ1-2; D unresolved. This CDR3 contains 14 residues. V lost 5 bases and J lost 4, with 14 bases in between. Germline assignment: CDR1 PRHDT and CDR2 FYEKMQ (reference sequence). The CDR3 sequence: CASSLSPASYGYTF. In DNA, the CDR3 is TGTGCCAGCAGCCTAAGCCCGGCCAGCTATGGCTACACCTTC. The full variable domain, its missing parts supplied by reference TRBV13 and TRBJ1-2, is AAGVIQSPRHLIKEKRETATLKCYPIPRHDTVYWYQQGPGQDPQFLISFYEKMQSDKGSIPDRFSAQQFSDYHSELNMSSLELGDSALYFCASSLSPASYGYTFGSGTRLTVV.

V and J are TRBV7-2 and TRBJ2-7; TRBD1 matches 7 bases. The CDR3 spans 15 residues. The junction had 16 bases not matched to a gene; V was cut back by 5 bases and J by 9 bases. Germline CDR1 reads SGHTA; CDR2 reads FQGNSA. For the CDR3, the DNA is TGTGCCAGCAGCGCCTACCCCGGGACAGCAGGAGGGCAGTACTTC. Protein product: CASSAYPGTAGGQYF. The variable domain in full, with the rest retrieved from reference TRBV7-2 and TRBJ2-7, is GAGVSQSPSNKVTEKGKDVELRCDPISGHTALYWYRQSLGQGLEFLIYFQGNSAPDKSGLPSDRFSAERTGGSVSTLTIQRTQQEDSAVYLCASSAYPGTAGGQYFGPGTRLTVT.

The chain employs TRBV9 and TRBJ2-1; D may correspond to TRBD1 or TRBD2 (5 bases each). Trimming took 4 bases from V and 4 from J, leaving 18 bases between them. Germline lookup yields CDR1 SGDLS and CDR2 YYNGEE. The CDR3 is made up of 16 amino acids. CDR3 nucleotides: TGTGCCAGCAGCATCGACCGGGGCCCCCCTTACAATGAGCAGTTCTTC. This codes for CASSIDRGPPYNEQFF.

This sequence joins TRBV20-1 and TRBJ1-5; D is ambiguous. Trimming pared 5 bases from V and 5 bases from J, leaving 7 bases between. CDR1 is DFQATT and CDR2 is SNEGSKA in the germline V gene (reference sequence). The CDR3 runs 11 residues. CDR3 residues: CSAGYDQPQHF. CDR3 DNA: TGCAGTGCTGGTTATGATCAGCCCCAGCATTTT.

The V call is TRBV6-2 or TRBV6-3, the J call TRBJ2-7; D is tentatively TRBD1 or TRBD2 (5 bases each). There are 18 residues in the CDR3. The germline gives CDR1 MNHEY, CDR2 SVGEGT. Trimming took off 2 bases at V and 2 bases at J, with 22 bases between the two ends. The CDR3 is CASSYTFGDQSRTYEQYF. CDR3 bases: TGTGCCAGCAGTTACACTTTCGGGGACCAAAGTAGAACCTACGAGCAGTACTTC.

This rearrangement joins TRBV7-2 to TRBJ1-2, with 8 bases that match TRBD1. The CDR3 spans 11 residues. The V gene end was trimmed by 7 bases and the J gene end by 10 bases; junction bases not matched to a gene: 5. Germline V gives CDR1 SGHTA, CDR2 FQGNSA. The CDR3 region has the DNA TGTGCCAGCATTTGGGGACAGGACTACACCTTC. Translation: CASIWGQDYTF.

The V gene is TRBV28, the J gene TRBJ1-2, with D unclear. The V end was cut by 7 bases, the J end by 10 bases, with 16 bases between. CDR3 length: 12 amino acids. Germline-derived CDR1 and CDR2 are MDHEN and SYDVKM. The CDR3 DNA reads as TGTGCCAGCACCCAGACACCTGGATCCTACACCTTC. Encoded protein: CASTQTPGSYTF.

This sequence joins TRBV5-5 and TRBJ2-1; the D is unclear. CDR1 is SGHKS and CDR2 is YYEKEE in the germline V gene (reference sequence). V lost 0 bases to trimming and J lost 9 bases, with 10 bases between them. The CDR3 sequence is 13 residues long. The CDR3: CASSLVLTGEQFF. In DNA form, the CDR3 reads TGTGCCAGCAGCTTGGTTTTAACGGGTGAGCAGTTCTTC.

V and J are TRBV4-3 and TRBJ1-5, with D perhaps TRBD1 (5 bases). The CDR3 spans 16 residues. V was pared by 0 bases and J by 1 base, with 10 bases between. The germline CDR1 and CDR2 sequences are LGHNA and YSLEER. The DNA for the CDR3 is TGCGCCAGCAGCCAAGATTGGGGCGGCAGCAATCAGCCCCAGCATTTT. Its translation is CASSQDWGGSNQPQHF.

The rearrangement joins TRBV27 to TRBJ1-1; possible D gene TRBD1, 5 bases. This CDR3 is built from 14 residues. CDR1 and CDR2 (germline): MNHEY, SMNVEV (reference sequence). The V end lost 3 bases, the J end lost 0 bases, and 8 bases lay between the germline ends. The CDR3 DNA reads TGTGCCAGCAGTTTGGGAGGGGTGAACACTGAAGCTTTCTTT. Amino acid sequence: CASSLGGVNTEAFF.

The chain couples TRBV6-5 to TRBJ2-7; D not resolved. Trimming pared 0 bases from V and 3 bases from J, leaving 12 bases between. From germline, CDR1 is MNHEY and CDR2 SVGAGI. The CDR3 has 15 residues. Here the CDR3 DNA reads TGTGCCAGCAGTTACTCGTATTTCGGTCTCTACGAGCAGTACTTC. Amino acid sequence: CASSYSYFGLYEQYF.